This T cell receptor beta chain was sequenced for a study of CD8+ T cells in alopecia areata. Turning to the study itself: Treated patients were given oral tofacitinib, which was dosed at 5 to 10 mg twice daily. Regarding the study as a whole: Uncertainty about whether baseline CD8+ expansion is linked to response remains, with one nonresponder. Lesional scalp, especially alopecia totalis/universalis, showed higher clonality than normal scalp.

Treatment reported: oral pan-JAK inhibitor, 5-10 mg twice daily. RNA was isolated and reverse transcribed to cDNA, the sequencing template. Sequencing used immunoSEQ multiplex PCR; TCRdb keeps in-frame clones, though not all of them. The sample yields 200,000 to 250,000 clones, roughly 56% seen once. This CDR3 comprises 15 residues. After removal of 2 bases from V and 2 bases from J, the junction contained 5 bases not matched to a gene. The V gene's germline CDR1 is SGHNT and CDR2 YYREEE (reference sequence). Concerning this clone itself: Its target is unknown.

The sample was CD4+ T cells sorted from blood, taken at week 4, from a patient treated with tofacitinib. This receptor was obtained from a human donor with alopecia areata. This sequence joins TRBV5-4 and TRBJ1-2; 8 positions match TRBD1. CDR3 loop: CASSFGNRGNYGYTF. The DNA for the CDR3 is TGTGCCAGCAGCTTCGGGAACAGGGGGAACTATGGCTACACCTTC.